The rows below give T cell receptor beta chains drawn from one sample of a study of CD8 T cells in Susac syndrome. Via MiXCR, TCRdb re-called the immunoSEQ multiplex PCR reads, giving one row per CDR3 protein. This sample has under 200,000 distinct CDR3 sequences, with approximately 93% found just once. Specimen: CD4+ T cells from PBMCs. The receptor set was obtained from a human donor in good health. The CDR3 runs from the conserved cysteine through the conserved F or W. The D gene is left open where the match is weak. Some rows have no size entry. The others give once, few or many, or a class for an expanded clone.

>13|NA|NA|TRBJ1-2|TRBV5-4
TGTGCCAGCAGCTTGTTGGAAGGGAAGGGCTACACCTTC
CASSLLEGKGYTF
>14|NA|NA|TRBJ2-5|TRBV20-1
TGCAGTGCTAGAGATCTTCAGGGCTGGGAGACCCAGTACTTC
CSARDLQGWETQYF
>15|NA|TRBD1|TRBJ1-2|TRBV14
TGTGCCAGCAGCCAAGTTGGGACAGTACTCTATGGCTACACCTTC
CASSQVGTVLYGYTF
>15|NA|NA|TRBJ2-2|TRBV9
TGTGCCAGCGCCAGCGGGCCTCCAGGTTACGGGGAGCTGTTTTTT
CASASGPPGYGELFF
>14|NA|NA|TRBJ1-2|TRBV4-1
TGCGCCAGCAGCCGCGGGGGGGCAAGCTATGGCTACACCTTC
CASSRGGASYGYTF
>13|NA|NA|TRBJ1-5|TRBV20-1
TGCAGTGCCTTAGTAGGACAGTATCAGCCCCAGCATTTT
CSALVGQYQPQHF
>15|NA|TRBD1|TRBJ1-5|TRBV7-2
TGTGCCAGCAGCATACAGGGGGGGAGCAATCAGCCCCAGCATTTT
CASSIQGGSNQPQHF
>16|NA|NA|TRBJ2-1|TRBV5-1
TGCGCCAGCAGCTTCGGCTACCCGAGCTCCTACAATGAGCAGTTCTTC
CASSFGYPSSYNEQFF
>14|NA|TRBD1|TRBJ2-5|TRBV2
TGTGCCAGCAGCGAACAGGACAGGGTCAAGACCCAGTACTTC
CASSEQDRVKTQYF
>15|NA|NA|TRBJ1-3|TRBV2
TGTGCCAGCAAAATGACAGGACTCTCTGGAAACACCATATATTTT
CASKMTGLSGNTIYF
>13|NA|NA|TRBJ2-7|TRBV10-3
TGTGCCATCAGCCGACAGTCCCAGTACGAGCAGTACTTC
CAISRQSQYEQYF
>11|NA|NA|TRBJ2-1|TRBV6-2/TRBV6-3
TGTGCCAGCAGTAACGGACAGGAGCAGTTCTTC
CASSNGQEQFF
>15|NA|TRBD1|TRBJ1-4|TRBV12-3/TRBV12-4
TGTGCCAGCAGGCGCCCAGGGACAGACAATGAAAAACTGTTTTTT
CASRRPGTDNEKLFF
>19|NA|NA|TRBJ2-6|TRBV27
TGTGCCAGCAGTTTCACCGGGGGCGCTTTCCTACCTGGGGCCAACGTCCTGACTTTC
CASSFTGGAFLPGANVLTF
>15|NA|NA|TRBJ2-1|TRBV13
TGTGCCAGCAGCTTAGGGACATGGAGGCACAATGAGCAGTTCTTC
CASSLGTWRHNEQFF
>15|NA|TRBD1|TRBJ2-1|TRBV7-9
TGTGCCAGCAGCTGGGGGACAGGGAATAACAATGAGCAGTTCTTC
CASSWGTGNNNEQFF
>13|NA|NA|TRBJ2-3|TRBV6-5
TGTGCCAGCAGTTCGGTCTTAGGAGATACGCAGTATTTT
CASSSVLGDTQYF
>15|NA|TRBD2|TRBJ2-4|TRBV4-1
TGCGCCAGCAGCCAAGATCCCGGACTAGGAAACATTCAGTACTTC
CASSQDPGLGNIQYF
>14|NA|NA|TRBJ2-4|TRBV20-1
TGCAGTGCTAATCGGCGGCAGGGGAAAAACATTCAGTACTTC
CSANRRQGKNIQYF
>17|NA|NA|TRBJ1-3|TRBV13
TGTGCCAGCAGCTTAGAGAACAGACGATACTCTGGAAACACCATATATTTT
CASSLENRRYSGNTIYF
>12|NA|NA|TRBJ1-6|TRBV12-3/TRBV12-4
TGTGCCAGCAGTTCAAGAAACGTAGCCCTCCACTTT
CASSSRNVALHF
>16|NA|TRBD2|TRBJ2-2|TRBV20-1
TGCAGTGCTAGAGAGTTCGGCGGGAGGAACACCGGGGAGCTGTTTTTT
CSAREFGGRNTGELFF
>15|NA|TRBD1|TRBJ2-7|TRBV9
TGTGCCAGCAGCGCCCAGGGGGTAGGCTCCTACGAGCAGTACTTC
CASSAQGVGSYEQYF
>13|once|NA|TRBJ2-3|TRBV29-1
TGCAGCGCTGAGGGGGAGGGAGCAGATACGCAGTATTTT
CSAEGEGADTQYF
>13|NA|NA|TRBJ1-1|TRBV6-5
TGTGCCAGCACCCTGGGGGTGAACACTGAAGCTTTCTTT
CASTLGVNTEAFF
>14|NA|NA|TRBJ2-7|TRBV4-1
TGCGCCAGCAGCCTACCGGGGCAACGCTACGAGCAGTACTTC
CASSLPGQRYEQYF
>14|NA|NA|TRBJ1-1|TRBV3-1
TGTGCCAGCAGCCAACTTCATACGAACACTGAAGCTTTCTTT
CASSQLHTNTEAFF
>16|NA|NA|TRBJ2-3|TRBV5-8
TGTGCCAGCAGCAGGGGAGGGGGGCAGAGCACAGATACGCAGTATTTT
CASSRGGGQSTDTQYF